The 23 T cell receptor beta chains presented below share a single source sample, sequenced in a study of shared clonotypes between healthy human individuals. CD45RO-negative CD8 cells positively selected for CCR7 made up the naive population, which excluded terminally differentiated effector memory CD45RA+ cells. Sequencing was performed with immunoSEQ multiplex PCR; in TCRdb, only in-frame clones are kept and a portion is missing. In the table there are about 800,000 clones, roughly 96% of which are singletons. Specimen: naive CD8+ T cells sorted from blood. All receptors derive from a man aged 25 to 45 in good health.

V is TRBV5-1 and J is TRBJ1-1, with a tentative D call TRBD1 (6 bases). Trimming removed 4 bases from V and 5 bases from J, with 15 bases in between. Germline CDR1 is SGHRS and CDR2 is YFSETQ. CDR3 size: 14 residues. CDR3: CASSLKRGQTEAFF. CDR3 coding DNA: TGCGCCAGCAGCCTAAAACGGGGGCAAACTGAAGCTTTCTTT.

The CDR3 is CASSFSGMTYEQYF. CDR3 DNA: TGTGCCAGCAGCTTCTCGGGGATGACCTACGAGCAGTACTTC. The chain couples TRBV7-9 to TRBJ2-7, with D perhaps matching TRBD2 (5 bases). Germline CDR1 SEHNR, CDR2 FQNEAQ (reference sequence). The ends were cut back, 3 bases at V and 2 bases at J, with 11 bases in the middle. This CDR3 comprises 14 residues.

In DNA form, the CDR3 reads TGTGCCAGCGTAGGATACAATGAGCAGTTCTTC. It encodes CASVGYNEQFF. The chain has TRBV2 and TRBJ2-1; no clear D gene. The germline gives CDR1 SNHLY, CDR2 FYNNEI. The CDR3 sequence is 11 residues long. Trimming pared 8 bases from V and 4 bases from J, leaving 6 bases between. Looking up the rest from reference TRBV2 and TRBJ2-1 gives the full variable domain: EPEVTQTPSHQVTQMGQEVILRCVPISNHLYFYWYRQILGQKVEFLVSFYNNEISEKSEIFDDQFSVERPDGSNFTLKIRSTKLEDSAMYFCASVGYNEQFFGPGTRLTVL.

As DNA, the CDR3 is TGTGCCACACAGACGGCAGGGAGGGAAAAACTGTTTTTT. This gives the protein CATQTAGREKLFF. The chain combines TRBV2 with TRBJ1-4; D may be TRBD1 (5 bases). The germline V gene encodes CDR1 SNHLY and CDR2 FYNNEI. The V end was cut by 10 bases, the J end by 8 bases, with 17 bases between. This CDR3 is built from 13 residues. The variable domain in full, with the rest retrieved from reference TRBV2 and TRBJ1-4, is EPEVTQTPSHQVTQMGQEVILRCVPISNHLYFYWYRQILGQKVEFLVSFYNNEISEKSEIFDDQFSVERPDGSNFTLKIRSTKLEDSAMYFCATQTAGREKLFFGSGTQLSVL.

The chain couples TRBV27 to TRBJ2-5, with a tentative D call TRBD2 (6 bases). The CDR3 is 14 amino acids. V was trimmed by 6 bases and J by 5 bases, leaving 16 bases between them. The germline gives CDR1 MNHEY, CDR2 SMNVEV (reference sequence). The CDR3 sequence: CASRLLGGVETQYF. In nucleotides, the CDR3 is TGTGCCAGCAGACTCCTCGGAGGGGTGGAGACCCAGTACTTC.

This chain uses TRBV13 with TRBJ2-7; TRBD2 is a possible D gene (5 bases). Germline V CDR1 and CDR2: PRHDT, FYEKMQ (reference sequence). Trimming pared 0 bases from V and 4 bases from J, leaving 16 bases between. The CDR3 has 16 amino acids. The CDR3 region is CASSLGRAQRAYEQYF. The DNA of the CDR3 is TGTGCCAGCAGCTTAGGGAGGGCCCAAAGGGCTTACGAGCAGTACTTC.

This clone has a single count. The genes are TRBV19 and TRBJ2-5; D ambiguous. Trimming took off 11 bases at V and 0 bases at J, with 13 bases between the two ends. Germline loops: CDR1 LNHDA, CDR2 SQIVND (reference sequence). The CDR3 runs to 13 residues. Here the CDR3 reads CASRDPYQETQYF. CDR3 DNA: TGTGCCTCTCGAGACCCGTACCAAGAGACCCAGTACTTC.

This chain connects TRBV29-1 to TRBJ1-1; perhaps TRBD1 as D (6 bases). CDR3 length equals 16 residues. The V and J ends lost 3 bases and 3 bases respectively, with 20 bases between them. Germline lookup yields CDR1 SQVTM and CDR2 ANQGSEA. CDR3 nucleotides: TGCAGCGTTGAGGGGCGACAGGTAAGGGGTGACACTGAAGCTTTCTTT. Protein sequence: CSVEGRQVRGDTEAFF.

The J gene is TRBJ1-3, the V gene TRBV7-9, with a tentative D call TRBD1 (6 bases). This CDR3 region has 15 residues. Trimming cost V 5 bases and J 4 bases, with 15 bases left between them. Germline assignment: CDR1 SEHNR and CDR2 FQNEAQ (reference sequence). The CDR3 here is CASSARGAAGNTIYF. The CDR3 nucleotides are TGTGCCAGCAGCGCGCGGGGGGCAGCAGGAAACACCATATATTTT.

The V call is TRBV29-1, the J call TRBJ2-7, with a weak D call TRBD1 (6 bases). The CDR3 loop spans 14 amino acids. Germline V gene data show CDR1 as SQVTM and CDR2 as ANQGSEA. Deletions cut 3 bases from V and 3 bases from J, with 15 bases between. CDR3 bases: TGCAGCGTTGAGGCGGGTACAGGGCGCTACGAGCAGTACTTC. The encoded protein is CSVEAGTGRYEQYF.

The chain employs TRBV7-8 and TRBJ2-1; TRBD1 matches 7 bases. Germline-derived CDR1 and CDR2 are SGHVS and FQNEAQ. The CDR3 runs 16 residues. V dropped 0 bases and J dropped 4; count of bases not matched to a gene: 6. In DNA form, the CDR3 reads TGTGCCAGCAGCTTAGCGGGGACAGACGATTACAATGAGCAGTTCTTC. Its protein product is CASSLAGTDDYNEQFF. Based on the CDR3 plus reference TRBV7-8 and TRBJ2-1, the full variable domain is GAGVSQSPRYKVAKRGQDVALRCDPISGHVSLFWYQQALGQGPEFLTYFQNEAQLDKSGLPSDRFFAERPEGSVSTLKIQRTQQEDSAVYLCASSLAGTDDYNEQFFGPGTRLTVL.

The CDR3: CAWSGTGGGRGQPQHF. CDR3 DNA sequence: TGTGCCTGGAGTGGCACAGGGGGAGGTCGCGGCCAGCCCCAGCATTTT. This sequence joins TRBV30 and TRBJ1-5, with 8 positions matching TRBD1. The CDR3 is made up of 16 amino acids. Per germline, CDR1 GTSNPN and CDR2 SVGIG (reference sequence). V was pared by 1 base and J by 7 bases, with 12 bases of the junction left unmatched.

This rearrangement joins TRBV6-5 to TRBJ2-1, with a possible D match to TRBD1 (6 bases). V lost 6 bases to trimming and J lost 5 bases, with 14 bases between them. The CDR3 has 14 residues. Per the germline V gene, CDR1 is MNHEY and CDR2 is SVGAGI. In DNA form, the CDR3 reads TGTGCCAGCAGAACGCACAGGGTTCACAATGAGCAGTTCTTC. Protein: CASRTHRVHNEQFF.

Remarks on this clone: Within the sample, other DNA sequences also encode this same CDR3. The chain employs TRBV29-1 and TRBJ2-7, with TRBD1 as a possible D gene (5 bases). Germline V gene data show CDR1 as SQVTM and CDR2 as ANQGSEA. V was pared by 1 base and J by 3 bases, with 7 bases between. The CDR3 sequence is 12 residues long. This CDR3 is CSVEGRDYEQYF. CDR3 DNA sequence: TGCAGCGTTGAAGGCAGGGACTACGAGCAGTACTTC.

This chain uses TRBV11-2 with TRBJ1-1; D is perhaps TRBD1 (6 bases). Germline CDR1 and CDR2: SGHAT and FQNNGV. There are 13 residues in the CDR3. The V end lost 7 bases, the J end lost 7 bases, and 16 bases lay between the germline ends. This CDR3 reads CASKDSLGDEAFF. The CDR3 DNA is TGTGCCAGCAAGGACAGCCTGGGGGATGAAGCTTTCTTT.

Points on this clone: The sample has other DNA sequences that encode this CDR3 too. The DNA of the CDR3 is TGCGCCAGCAGCTTAAGGAGCTCCTACGAGCAGTACTTC. Translating gives CASSLRSSYEQYF. The J gene is TRBJ2-7, the V gene TRBV5-1; D is uncertain. The CDR3 runs to 13 residues. V lost 2 bases and J 0 bases, leaving 6 bases between the germline ends. Germline-derived CDR1 and CDR2 are SGHRS and YFSETQ.

The rearrangement joins TRBV28 to TRBJ2-7; the match to TRBD2 covers 8 bases. Germline trimming cut 6 bases from V and 4 bases from J; bases unmatched to any gene: 14. Germline V gene sequence: CDR1 MDHEN, CDR2 SYDVKM. CDR3 length: 16 amino acids. For the CDR3, the DNA is TGTGCCAGCAGCGGGGGGGTAATAGCGCTAAGATACGAGCAGTACTTC. It translates to CASSGGVIALRYEQYF.

The chain is built from TRBV29-1 and TRBJ2-5; 9 bases are shared with TRBD2. This CDR3 contains 15 residues. The junction had 7 bases not matched to a gene; V was cut back by 0 bases and J by 5 bases. Germline loops: CDR1 SQVTM, CDR2 ANQGSEA. DNA of the CDR3: TGCAGCGTTGAAGATCACGCGGGAGGGCCCGAGACCCAGTACTTC. Its protein product is CSVEDHAGGPETQYF. The full variable domain, its missing parts supplied by reference TRBV29-1 and TRBJ2-5, is SAVISQKPSRDICQRGTSLTIQCQVDSQVTMMFWYRQQPGQSLTLIATANQGSEATYESGFVIDKFPISRPNLTFSTLTVSNMSPEDSSIYLCSVEDHAGGPETQYFGPGTRLLVL.

The chain is built from TRBV4-1 and TRBJ2-2; the match to TRBD2 covers 8 bases. The CDR3 is 20 amino acids. With 1 base clipped from V and 4 bases from J, the junction kept 17 bases outside the gene matches. The germline V gene encodes CDR1 MGHRA and CDR2 YSYEKL. As DNA, the CDR3 is TGCGCCAGCAGCCAAGGAGGGCTGGGAGAAAGCGGGAGTACCACCGGGGAGCTGTTTTTT. It encodes CASSQGGLGESGSTTGELFF.

The rearrangement links TRBV5-1 to TRBJ1-2; 9 nucleotides align to TRBD1. V trimming: 1 base; J trimming: 0 bases; junction bases outside the gene matches: 10. The CDR3 loop spans 18 amino acids. Germline CDR1 and CDR2: SGHRS and YFSETQ. The DNA for the CDR3 is TGCGCCAGCAGCTTGCACACCGGGACAGGGCTTTCTAACTATGGCTACACCTTC. The encoded protein is CASSLHTGTGLSNYGYTF.

A remark on this clone: Germline and junction disagree at one end, which may indicate a read error. The rearrangement joins TRBV27 to TRBJ2-5; no clear D. Germline assignment: CDR1 MNHEY and CDR2 SMNVEV (reference sequence). The CDR3 is 11 residues long. The CDR3, as DNA: TGTGCCAGCGGTTTATACCAAACCCAGTACTTC. Amino acids: CASGLYQTQYF.

The sample holds one count of this clone. The chain employs TRBV5-6 and TRBJ2-1; 10 bases match TRBD1. V trimming: 3 bases; J trimming: 6 bases; junction bases outside the gene matches: 9. There are 16 residues in the CDR3. Germline-derived CDR1 and CDR2 are SGHDT and YYEEEE. CDR3 sequence: CASSWGTGDSLNEQFF. DNA for the CDR3: TGTGCCAGCAGCTGGGGGACAGGGGACTCCCTCAATGAGCAGTTCTTC.

The chain carries TRBV5-6 and TRBJ2-7; no clear D. In germline, CDR1 is SGHDT, CDR2 YYEEEE. The V end was cut by 2 bases, the J end by 1 base, with 10 bases between. CDR3 size: 14 residues. For the CDR3, the DNA is TGTGCCAGCAGCTTCCGACGGTATTCCTACGAGCAGTACTTC. It codes for CASSFRRYSYEQYF.